This passage covers 22 T cell receptor beta chains from one sample sequenced in a study of blood T cell repertoires in COVID-19. Some clones are missing from TCRdb's copy, which holds only in-frame ones; the method was immunoSEQ multiplex PCR. The table lists roughly 41,000 clones, approximately 86% of them singletons. Sequenced material: PBMCs or T cells enriched from blood (not recorded which). The receptors shown here come from a woman aged 45 to 65 who had recovered from COVID-19.

The chain uses TRBV19 and TRBJ2-3; tentative D call: TRBD1 (5 bases). This CDR3 region has 16 residues. Germline V lookup: CDR1 LNHDA, CDR2 SQIVND (reference sequence). V was shortened by 2 bases and J by 2 bases, with 14 bases between the two germline ends. CDR3 DNA: TGTGCCAGTAGTATAAGAAGGGGCCTTTCCACAGATACGCAGTATTTT. It codes for CASSIRRGLSTDTQYF.

The V and J genes are TRBV5-1 and TRBJ2-3, with a weak D call TRBD1 (6 bases). Trimming pared 5 bases from V and 2 bases from J, leaving 9 bases between. The CDR3 is 13 amino acids. Germline CDR1 reads SGHRS; CDR2 reads YFSETQ. CDR3 sequence (DNA): TGCGCCAGCAGACAGGGCGCCACAGATACGCAGTATTTT. Amino acids: CASRQGATDTQYF.

The chain combines TRBV14 with TRBJ1-4; D remains unclear. CDR1 is SGHDN, CDR2 FVKESK, per germline. The V and J ends lost 1 base and 2 bases respectively, with 23 bases between them. The CDR3 is made up of 20 amino acids. The CDR3, as DNA: TGTGCCAGCAGCCAAGGTTCCAGGACTCCTATTCGTGCGACTAATGAAAAACTGTTTTTT. Translating it yields CASSQGSRTPIRATNEKLFF.

This rearrangement joins TRBV5-1 to TRBJ2-1, with 7 bases fitting TRBD2. The CDR3 sequence is 13 residues long. Looked up from germline, CDR1 is SGHRS and CDR2 is YFSETQ. The trim removed 6 bases at V and 8 bases at J, leaving 8 bases unmatched. The CDR3 loop reads CASTAGTKDEQFF. The CDR3 DNA reads TGCGCCAGCACCGCCGGGACTAAGGATGAGCAGTTCTTC.

The chain couples TRBV5-1 to TRBJ2-7, with D perhaps matching TRBD1 (6 bases). The CDR3 length is 15 residues. Germline V gene lookup returns CDR1 SGHRS and CDR2 YFSETQ. Trimming cost V 3 bases and J 0 bases, with 13 bases left between them. CDR3 sequence reads: CASSSQQGSSYEQYF. The CDR3 nucleotides are TGCGCCAGCAGCTCTCAACAGGGTAGCTCCTACGAGCAGTACTTC.

The gene calls are TRBV19 and TRBJ2-2; perhaps TRBD2 as D (6 bases). The CDR3 covers 16 residues. Per the germline V gene, CDR1 is LNHDA and CDR2 is SQIVND (reference sequence). V was shortened by 2 bases and J by 0 bases, with 10 bases between the two germline ends. The CDR3 here is CASSILWRANTGELFF. The CDR3 DNA reads as TGTGCCAGTAGTATATTGTGGAGGGCGAACACCGGGGAGCTGTTTTTT.

V gene TRBV7-9 combines with J gene TRBJ2-1; 7 bases agree with TRBD1. Trimming removed 4 bases from V and 4 bases from J; junction bases left unmatched: 16. The germline V gene has CDR1 SEHNR and CDR2 FQNEAQ (reference sequence). This CDR3 contains 18 residues. CDR3 sequence reads: CASSSRLGGAGVYNEQFF. For the CDR3, the DNA is TGTGCCAGCAGCTCCAGATTAGGGGGCGCCGGCGTTTACAATGAGCAGTTCTTC.

The gene calls are TRBV27 and TRBJ2-7, with D perhaps matching TRBD1 (5 bases). The CDR3 has 15 residues. Looked up from germline, CDR1 is MNHEY and CDR2 is SMNVEV (reference sequence). The V gene lost 2 bases and the J gene lost 4 bases, with 15 bases spanning the gap. CDR3 bases: TGTGCCAGCAGTTTACAGGGTCGTGGATTGTACGAGCAGTACTTC. As protein: CASSLQGRGLYEQYF.

DNA of the CDR3: TGTGCCAGCAGACCTACCAATCAGGATGGCCAGCCCCAGCATTTT. Translating gives CASRPTNQDGQPQHF. V usage is TRBV28 and J usage is TRBJ1-5, with D hard to call. Germline lookup yields CDR1 MDHEN and CDR2 SYDVKM. V was trimmed by 6 bases and J by 7 bases, leaving 19 bases between them. The CDR3 runs to 15 residues.

The CDR3 spells CASSVSSVLTDTQYF. CDR3 DNA: TGCGCCAGCAGCGTGTCCAGTGTCCTCACAGATACGCAGTATTTT. V and J are TRBV5-1 and TRBJ2-3; no firm D call. CDR3 length: 15 amino acids. CDR1 SGHRS and CDR2 YFSETQ come from the germline V gene. The germline V and J ends were trimmed by 4 bases and 2 bases, with 14 bases remaining between them. The variable domain in full, completed from reference TRBV5-1 and TRBJ2-3, reads KAGVTQTPRYLIKTRGQQVTLSCSPISGHRSVSWYQQTPGQGLQFLFEYFSETQRNKGNFPGRFSGRQFSNSRSEMNVSTLELGDSALYLCASSVSSVLTDTQYFGPGTRLTVL.

The V and J genes are TRBV20-1 and TRBJ2-5, with D perhaps matching TRBD1 (6 bases). The CDR3 loop spans 17 amino acids. The germline gives CDR1 DFQATT, CDR2 SNEGSKA (reference sequence). Trimming left V 3 bases short and J 2 bases short, with 22 bases between. The CDR3 is CSASPFGRGGTQETQYF. CDR3 in DNA: TGCAGTGCTAGTCCGTTCGGGCGAGGGGGAACACAAGAGACCCAGTACTTC.

The DNA of the CDR3 is TGTGCCAGCAGTTACTCAGGCGGGAGGGCGTCCGAGCAGTACTTC. Its translation is CASSYSGGRASEQYF. The gene calls are TRBV6-6 and TRBJ2-7; 9 bases match TRBD2. This CDR3 region has 15 residues. Germline V gene sequence: CDR1 MNHNY, CDR2 SVGAGI (reference sequence). V was clipped by 0 bases and J by 6 bases; unmatched bases: 6.

V usage is TRBV7-9 and J usage is TRBJ1-1, with D possibly TRBD1 on 5 matching bases. V was cut by 3 bases and J by 1 base, with 9 bases left in between. Germline assignment: CDR1 SEHNR and CDR2 FQNEAQ (reference sequence). The CDR3 runs 14 residues. CDR3: CASSFQGRNTEAFF. DNA for the CDR3: TGTGCCAGCAGCTTCCAGGGCAGGAACACTGAAGCTTTCTTT.

The rearrangement joins TRBV7-3 to TRBJ2-2; D is unresolved. Germline V gene lookup returns CDR1 SGHTA and CDR2 FQGTGA. V lost 5 bases to trimming and J lost 0 bases, with 10 bases between them. CDR3 size: 15 residues. The CDR3, as DNA: TGTGCCAGCAGCCTCCAGGCAACGAACACCGGGGAGCTGTTTTTT. It yields the protein CASSLQATNTGELFF. Drawing the rest from reference TRBV7-3 and TRBJ2-2, the complete variable domain is GAGVSQTPSNKVTEKGKYVELRCDPISGHTALYWYRQSLGQGPEFLIYFQGTGAADDSGLPNDRFFAVRPEGSVSTLKIQRTERGDSAVYLCASSLQATNTGELFFGEGSRLTVL.

V is TRBV4-3 and J is TRBJ1-4, with TRBD1 identical over 7 bases. Germline V gene data show CDR1 as LGHNA and CDR2 as YSLEER. The trim removed 0 bases at V and 7 bases at J, leaving 8 bases unmatched. The CDR3 covers 16 residues. CDR3 sequence reads: CASSQDRTGLGEKLFF. The CDR3 coding sequence is TGCGCCAGCAGCCAAGATAGGACAGGCCTTGGTGAAAAACTGTTTTTT.

This chain uses TRBV3-1 (or the pseudogene TRBV3-2) with TRBJ2-7; 9 positions agree with TRBD1. V lost 4 bases to trimming and J lost 3 bases; unmatched junction nucleotides: 7. The germline gives CDR1 LGHDT, CDR2 YNNKEL (reference sequence). The CDR3 extends over 15 amino acids. The DNA for the CDR3 is TGTGCCAGCAGCCGTGTGGGACAGGGAGGCTACGAGCAGTACTTC. Translated: CASSRVGQGGYEQYF.

This clone has just one count. The DNA of the CDR3 is TGTGCCAGCAGTTATCTACGGTCCGGGGAGCTGTTTTTT. Its protein product is CASSYLRSGELFF. V usage is TRBV6-5 and J usage is TRBJ2-2; D ambiguous. Germline V gene lookup returns CDR1 MNHEY and CDR2 SVGAGI. CDR3 length equals 13 residues. Trimming took off 3 bases at V and 6 bases at J, with 8 bases between the two ends.

In its sample, this clone was seen once. The chain uses TRBV12-3 or TRBV12-4 and TRBJ2-7; 12 bases map to TRBD1. The CDR3 contains 13 residues. J gave up 6 bases and V 8 bases, and 5 bases lay outside the gene matches. The CDR3 reads CASAGQGASEQYF. In nucleotides, the CDR3 is TGTGCCAGCGCGGGACAGGGGGCGTCCGAGCAGTACTTC.

This clone appeared once. This sequence joins TRBV18 and TRBJ2-5; 9 bases line up with TRBD2. CDR1 and CDR2 from the germline V gene are KGHSH and LQKENI. J lost 5 bases, V lost 6 bases, and 10 bases had no gene match. The CDR3 is 15 residues long. This chain's CDR3 is CASSPQRGATETQYF. The CDR3 coding sequence is TGTGCCAGCTCCCCCCAGCGGGGGGCCACGGAGACCCAGTACTTC.

The chain joins TRBV6-2 or TRBV6-3 to TRBJ1-1, with 7 bases lining up with TRBD1. The germline gives CDR1 MNHEY, CDR2 SVGEGT. The CDR3 contains 14 residues. The J segment lost 2 bases and the V segment lost 5 bases, leaving 5 bases of the junction unmatched. The CDR3 DNA sequence: TGTGCCAGCAGTGGGACAGCTCGTAACACTGAAGCTTTCTTT. It codes for CASSGTARNTEAFF.

The chain joins TRBV4-3 to TRBJ2-7; 7 bases match TRBD1. Germline V gene sequence: CDR1 LGHNA, CDR2 YSLEER. V gave up 3 bases and J gave up 3 bases; unmatched junction bases: 14. The CDR3 covers 17 residues. In nucleotides, the CDR3 is TGCGCCAGCAGCCACGTGGTAACAGGGGAACTAGGCTACGAGCAGTACTTC. It codes for CASSHVVTGELGYEQYF.

V is TRBV10-2 and J is TRBJ2-7, with 8 bases that match TRBD2. Germline CDR1 reads WSHSY; CDR2 reads SAAADI. CDR3 length equals 14 residues. The V gene end was trimmed by 6 bases and the J gene end by 5 bases; junction bases not matched to a gene: 9. CDR3 DNA sequence: TGCGCCAGCAGATTAGCGGGGATTGGGCACGAGCAGTACTTC. Its translation: CASRLAGIGHEQYF.